The T cell receptor beta chain under discussion was sequenced for a study of prognosis after radiotherapy for stage I lung cancer. General study results and limits: Patients with metastases reportedly showed TRBV and TRBJ gene usage that differed from patients without metastases. Patients who developed distant metastases had lower Shannon entropy after stereotactic body radiation therapy.

V shed 10 bases and J shed 4 bases, with 11 bases lying between them. Per germline, CDR1 MNHNS and CDR2 SASEGT. The CDR3 sequence is 11 residues long. By proportion, this clonotype is medium-sized. Its target is not known. Genomic DNA provided the template from which TCR beta CDR3 was amplified by two-round multiplex PCR. With primers specific to each TRBV and TRBJ gene, the first-round PCR was performed. TCRdb used MiXCR to reprocess the multiplex PCR reads, holding one entry per CDR3 protein. The sample includes 30,000 to 35,000 distinct CDR3 sequences, 48% seen only once; the top ten take about 15%.

Sequences were derived from PBMCs, sampled before or after stereotactic body radiation therapy (not recorded which). V and J are TRBV6-1 and TRBJ2-7; D is uncertain. The clonotype originates from a donor over 45 with non-small cell lung cancer. CDR3 in DNA: TGTGCCATCTCCGTGGGTTACGAGCAGTACTTC. Encoded protein: CAISVGYEQYF.